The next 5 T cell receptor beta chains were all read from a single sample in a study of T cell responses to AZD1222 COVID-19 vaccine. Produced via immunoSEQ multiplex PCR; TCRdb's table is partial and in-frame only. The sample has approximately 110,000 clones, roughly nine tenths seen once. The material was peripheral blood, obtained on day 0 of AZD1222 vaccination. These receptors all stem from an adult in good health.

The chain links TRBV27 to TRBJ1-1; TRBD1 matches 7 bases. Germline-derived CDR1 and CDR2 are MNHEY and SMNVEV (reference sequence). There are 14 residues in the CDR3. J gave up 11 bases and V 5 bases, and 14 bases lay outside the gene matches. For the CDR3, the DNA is TGTGCCAGCAGTGAGAGCAGGGGGAGTTTCGTGGCTTTCTTT. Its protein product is CASSESRGSFVAFF.

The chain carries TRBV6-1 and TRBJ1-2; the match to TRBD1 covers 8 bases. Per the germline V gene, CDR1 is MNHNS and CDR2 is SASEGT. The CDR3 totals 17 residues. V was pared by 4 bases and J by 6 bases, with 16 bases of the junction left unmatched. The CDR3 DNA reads TGTGCCAGCAGTGGGATGCTTCAGGGGGCGGGAAAGAATGGCTACACCTTC. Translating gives CASSGMLQGAGKNGYTF.

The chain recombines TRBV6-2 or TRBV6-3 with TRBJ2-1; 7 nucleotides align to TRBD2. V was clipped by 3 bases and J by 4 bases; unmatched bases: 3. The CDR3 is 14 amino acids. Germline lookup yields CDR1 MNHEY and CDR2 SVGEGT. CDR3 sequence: CASSYLAAYNEQFF. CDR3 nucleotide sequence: TGTGCCAGCAGTTATCTAGCGGCTTACAATGAGCAGTTCTTC.

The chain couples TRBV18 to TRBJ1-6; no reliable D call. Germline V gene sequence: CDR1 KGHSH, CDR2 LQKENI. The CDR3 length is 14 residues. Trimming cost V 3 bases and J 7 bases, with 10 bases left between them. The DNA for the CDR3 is TGTGCCAGCTCACCGGTCGGGCAGAATTCACCCCTCCACTTT. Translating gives CASSPVGQNSPLHF.

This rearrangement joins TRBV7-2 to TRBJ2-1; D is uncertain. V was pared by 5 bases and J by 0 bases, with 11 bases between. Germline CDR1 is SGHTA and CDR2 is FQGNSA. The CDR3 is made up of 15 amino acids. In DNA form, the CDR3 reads TGTGCCAGCAGCCCCCGAGACACCTCCTACAATGAGCAGTTCTTC. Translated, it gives CASSPRDTSYNEQFF.